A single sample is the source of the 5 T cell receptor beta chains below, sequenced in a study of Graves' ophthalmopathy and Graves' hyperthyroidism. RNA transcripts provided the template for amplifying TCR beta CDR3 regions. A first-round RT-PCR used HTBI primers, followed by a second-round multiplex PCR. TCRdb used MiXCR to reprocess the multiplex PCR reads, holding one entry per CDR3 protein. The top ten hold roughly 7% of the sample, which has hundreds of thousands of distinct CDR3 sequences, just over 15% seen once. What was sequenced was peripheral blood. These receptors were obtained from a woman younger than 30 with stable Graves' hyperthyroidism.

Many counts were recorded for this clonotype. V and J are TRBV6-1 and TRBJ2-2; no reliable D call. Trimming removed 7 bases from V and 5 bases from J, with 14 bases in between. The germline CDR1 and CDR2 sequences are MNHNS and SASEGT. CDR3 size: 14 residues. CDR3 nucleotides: TGTGCCAGCACTGCGGAACCTACAACCGGGGAGCTGTTTTTT. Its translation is CASTAEPTTGELFF.

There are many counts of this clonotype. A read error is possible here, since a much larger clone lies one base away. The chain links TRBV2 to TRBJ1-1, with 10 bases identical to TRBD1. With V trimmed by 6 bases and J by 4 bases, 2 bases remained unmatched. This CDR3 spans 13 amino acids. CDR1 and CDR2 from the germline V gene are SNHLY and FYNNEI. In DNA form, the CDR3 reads TGTGCCAGCAGGGGACAGGGGACCACTGAAGCTTTCTTT. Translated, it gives CASRGQGTTEAFF. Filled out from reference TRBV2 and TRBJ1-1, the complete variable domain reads EPEVTQTPSHQVTQMGQEVILRCVPISNHLYFYWYRQILGQKVEFLVSFYNNEISEKSEIFDDQFSVERPDGSNFTLKIRSTKLEDSAMYFCASRGQGTTEAFFGQGTRLTVV.

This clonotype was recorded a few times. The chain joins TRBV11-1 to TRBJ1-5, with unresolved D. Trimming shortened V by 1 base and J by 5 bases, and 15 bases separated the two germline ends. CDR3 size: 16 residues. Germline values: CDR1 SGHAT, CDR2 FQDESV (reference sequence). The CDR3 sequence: CASSLGVVGGHQPQHF. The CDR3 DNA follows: TGTGCCAGCAGCTTAGGGGTAGTAGGAGGGCATCAGCCCCAGCATTTT.

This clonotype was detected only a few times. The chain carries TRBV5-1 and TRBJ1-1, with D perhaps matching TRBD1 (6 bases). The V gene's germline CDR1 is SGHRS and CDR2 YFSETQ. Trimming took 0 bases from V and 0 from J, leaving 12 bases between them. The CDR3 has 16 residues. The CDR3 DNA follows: TGCGCCAGCAGCTTGGGGCTAACAGGGATGAACACTGAAGCTTTCTTT. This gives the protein CASSLGLTGMNTEAFF. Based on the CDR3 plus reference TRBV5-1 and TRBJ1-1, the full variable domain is KAGVTQTPRYLIKTRGQQVTLSCSPISGHRSVSWYQQTPGQGLQFLFEYFSETQRNKGNFPGRFSGRQFSNSRSEMNVSTLELGDSALYLCASSLGLTGMNTEAFFGQGTRLTVV.

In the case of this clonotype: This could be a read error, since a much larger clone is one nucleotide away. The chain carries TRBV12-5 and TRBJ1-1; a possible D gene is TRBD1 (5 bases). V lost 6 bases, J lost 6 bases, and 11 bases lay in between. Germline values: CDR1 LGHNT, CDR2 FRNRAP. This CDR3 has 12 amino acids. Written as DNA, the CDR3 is TGTGCTAGTGGCCTCAGGGTACCTGAAGCTTTCTTT. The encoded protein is CASGLRVPEAFF.